This TCR beta chain originates from a study of identical twins. CDR1 and CDR2 (germline): MGHRA, YSYEKL. This CDR3 is built from 14 residues. A universal primer binding site was introduced by template switching. The final cDNA contained unique molecular identifiers. TCRdb reanalysed the 5' RACE reads using MiXCR and keeps one entry per CDR3 protein. The sample has hundreds of thousands of distinct CDR3 sequences, about 12% seen once. In this sample, this clonotype turned up many times. Its antigen remains unidentified. A junction boundary mismatches the germline segment, possibly from a read error. General observations from the study: It was possible that invariant MAIT and iNKT cells partly confounded the zero-insertion analyses. Monozygotic twin pairs showed more out-of-frame TCR alpha sharing than models estimated.

All donors were healthy Caucasians. These records were also assigned to another study, of yellow fever vaccine responses in identical twins.

V usage is TRBV4-1 and J usage is TRBJ2-7, with TRBD1 as a possible D gene (5 bases). Sequenced material: PBMCs. This TCR was sampled from a woman in her late teens or twenties in good health. CDR3 DNA: TGTGCCAGCAGCCAAGGTCCAGGGTCTTACGAGCAGTACTTC. This encodes CASSQGPGSYEQYF.